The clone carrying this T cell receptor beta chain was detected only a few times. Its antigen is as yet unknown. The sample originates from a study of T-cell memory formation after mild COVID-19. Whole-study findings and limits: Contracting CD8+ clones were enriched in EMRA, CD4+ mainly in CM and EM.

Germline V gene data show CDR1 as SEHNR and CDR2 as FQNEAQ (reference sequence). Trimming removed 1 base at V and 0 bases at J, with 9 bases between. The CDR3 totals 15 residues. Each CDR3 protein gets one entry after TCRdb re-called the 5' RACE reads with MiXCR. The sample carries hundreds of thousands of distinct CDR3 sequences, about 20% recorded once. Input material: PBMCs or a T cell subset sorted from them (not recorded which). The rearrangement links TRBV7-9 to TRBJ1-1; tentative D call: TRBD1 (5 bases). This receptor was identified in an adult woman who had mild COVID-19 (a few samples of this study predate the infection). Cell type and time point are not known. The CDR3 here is CASSLEGTMNTEAFF. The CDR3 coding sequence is TGTGCCAGCAGCTTAGAAGGGACCATGAACACTGAAGCTTTCTTT.